A single sample gave rise to the 29 T cell receptor beta chains below, sequenced in a study of tumor-infiltrating lymphocytes in primary liver carcinoma. The authors made TCR beta cDNA from around 500 ng total RNA with a constant-region primer. What produced the TCR beta libraries was three nested multiplex PCR rounds using slightly modified ARM-PCR. The study ran its first two PCR rounds for nine to ten cycles each, using TRBV1-TRBV30 forward primers and a C-beta reverse primer. MiXCR was run by TCRdb on the multiplex PCR reads, yielding one entry per CDR3 protein. This table holds roughly 78,000 distinct CDR3 sequences, 71% found once. DNA and RNA were both co-extracted from roughly 18-30 mg of bulk tissue that had not been sorted. Sequenced input: liver tumor tissue from sampling region 4. Subset noted: tumor region T4, right-lateral pole. Source of these receptors: a woman aged 55-75 years with primary liver carcinoma and hepatitis B virus infection.

As concerns this clonotype: The junction does not match germline at one end; this may be a read error. This chain joins TRBV11-2 and TRBJ2-7; no clear D. There are 15 residues in the CDR3. Germline V lookup: CDR1 SGHAT, CDR2 FQNNGV. CDR3 residues: CASNLDPGRTSEQYF. In nucleotides, the CDR3 is TGTGCCAGCAACTTAGACCCAGGCCGTACCTCCGAGCAGTACTTC. Complete variable domain (other parts from reference TRBV11-2 and TRBJ2-7): EAGVAQSPRYKIIEKRQSVAFWCNPISGHATLYWYQQILGQGPKLLIQFQNNGVVDDSQLPKDRFSAERLKGVDSTLKIQPAKLEDSAVYLCASNLDPGRTSEQYFGPGTRLTVT.

Regarding this clonotype: A much larger clonotype is one base distant, so this may be a read error. The CDR3 does not end in the conserved phenylalanine or tryptophan, so this is likely a read error. The rearrangement links TRBV2 to TRBJ2-7; 8 positions agree with TRBD1. This CDR3 has 14 amino acids. J lost 6 bases, V lost 2 bases, and 6 bases had no gene match. Germline V gives CDR1 SNHLY, CDR2 FYNNEI. CDR3 region: CASSERGRGPEQYL. The CDR3 DNA reads as TGTGCCAGCAGTGAAAGGGGCAGGGGGCCCGAGCAGTACTTA.

A word on this clonotype: Possible read error: a much larger clone is one base away. The chain uses TRBV7-9 and TRBJ1-2; D remains ambiguous. V lost 0 bases to trimming and J lost 10 bases, with 18 bases between them. The length of the CDR3 is 15 residues. Looked up from germline, CDR1 is SEHNR and CDR2 is FQNEAQ (reference sequence). This CDR3 reads CASSLAGQNLGDYTF. In DNA, the CDR3 is TGTGCCAGCAGCTTAGCAGGGCAAAACCTCGGGGACTACACCTTC.

In regard to this clonotype: The germline gene is not matched at one end of the junction; a read error may be the cause. The rearrangement joins TRBV29-1 to TRBJ1-5, with D tentatively TRBD1 (6 bases). The CDR3 extends over 14 amino acids. Germline V lookup: CDR1 SQVTM, CDR2 ANQGSEA. As DNA, the CDR3 is TGCAGCACCTCAGAGACAGGCAGCAATCAGCCCCGGCATTTT. Amino acids: CSTSETGSNQPRHF.

There are many counts of this clonotype. The genes are TRBV29-1 and TRBJ2-3, with a tentative D call TRBD1 (6 bases). Germline lookup yields CDR1 SQVTM and CDR2 ANQGSEA. This CDR3 contains 13 residues. V shed 7 bases and J shed 1 base, with 12 bases lying between them. The CDR3 DNA reads TGCAGCGCCGAAGGGGGTCGCACAGATACGCAGTATTTT. Amino acid sequence: CSAEGGRTDTQYF.

For this clonotype: One end of the junction fails to match germline, which may point to a read error. The J gene is TRBJ2-1, the V gene TRBV10-3; perhaps TRBD2 as D (5 bases). Germline CDR1 is ENHRY and CDR2 is SYGVKD. The CDR3 spans 13 residues. The DNA of the CDR3 is TGTGTCATCAGGTCGAAGGGAGTGGGTGAGCAGTTCTTC. It translates to CVIRSKGVGEQFF.

On this clonotype itself: As the CDR3 is not closed by the conserved phenylalanine or tryptophan, this likely results from a read error. This chain connects TRBV5-6 to TRBJ1-2; weak D call: TRBD1 (5 bases). The germline V gene encodes CDR1 SGHDT and CDR2 YYEEEE. The V end lost 1 base, the J end lost 6 bases, and 13 bases lay between the germline ends. This CDR3 comprises 14 residues. The CDR3 spells CASSLTPDIDGYTY. The CDR3 bases are TGTGCCAGCAGCTTGACCCCGGACATTGATGGCTACACCTAC.

Notes on this clonotype: The CDR3 ends on some other residue instead of the conserved phenylalanine or tryptophan, so this is likely a read error. The DNA is omitted, as the CDR3 cannot be located on it reliably, and the CDR3 follows TCRdb's listing. This sequence joins TRBV11-2 and TRBJ2-7; the table's TRBD1 call for D was not verified on the DNA. Ends included, the CDR3 has 15 residues. CDR1 is SGHAT and CDR2 is FQNNGV in the germline V gene. The CDR3 spells CASSLDLAGAHELYL.

This clonotype was counted only a few times. Relative to the germline gene, one junction end is altered; a read error may explain this. The CDR3 region has the DNA TGTGCCAGCAGCTTGGGTTGGGACACCGATCTAGGGATCAATGAGCGGTTCTTC. It specifies CASSLGWDTDLGINERFF. The chain combines TRBV5-5 with TRBJ2-1; a possible D gene is TRBD1 (6 bases). CDR3 length equals 18 residues. CDR1 is SGHKS, CDR2 YYEKEE, per germline (reference sequence). The entire variable domain, with the rest obtained from reference TRBV5-5 and TRBJ2-1, is as follows: DAGVTQSPTHLIKTRGQQVTLRCSPISGHKSVSWYQQVLGQGPQFIFQYYEKEERGRGNFPDRFSARQFPNYSSELNVNALLLGDSALYLCASSLGWDTDLGINERFFGPGTRLTVL.

On this clonotype: As the CDR3 is not closed by the conserved phenylalanine or tryptophan, this likely results from a read error. The DNA is left out, because the CDR3 cannot be placed on it with certainty; the CDR3 is given as TCRdb lists it. The V call is TRBV11-2, the J call TRBJ2-3. The CDR3 spans 15 residues, counting both ends. Germline lookup yields CDR1 SGHAT and CDR2 FQNNGV. The CDR3 protein is CASGTRPYPTDTHYL.

This clonotype was observed many times. The V gene is TRBV28, the J gene TRBJ2-3, with 10 bases fitting TRBD2. Germline V gene sequence: CDR1 MDHEN, CDR2 SYDVKM. J was trimmed by 2 bases and V by 6 bases; bases with no gene match: 5. The CDR3 runs 15 residues. DNA for the CDR3: TGTGCCAGCAGCCCAGCGGGAGGGATCACAGATACGCAGTATTTT. Residues: CASSPAGGITDTQYF.

The rearrangement links TRBV28 to TRBJ2-3, with 10 bases identical to TRBD2. After removal of 6 bases from V and 4 bases from J, the junction contained 10 bases not matched to a gene. The CDR3 spans 16 residues. Germline CDR1 and CDR2: MDHEN and SYDVKM. The CDR3 region has the DNA TGTGCCAGCAGCCTAGCGGGAGTAGATCCGCCAGATACGCAGTATTTT. Protein product: CASSLAGVDPPDTQYF.

This clonotype was detected ten times or more. The genes are TRBV5-1 and TRBJ1-2; the D is unclear. The V and J ends lost 0 bases and 0 bases respectively, with 9 bases between them. Germline CDR1 is SGHRS and CDR2 is YFSETQ. The CDR3 is 15 residues long. CDR3 nucleotides: TGCGCCAGCAGCTTGGGAGGCACTACTAACTATGGCTACACCTTC. It specifies CASSLGGTTNYGYTF.

The table lists this clonotype with many counts. This sequence joins TRBV28 and TRBJ2-1; TRBD2 matches at 12 bases. Germline lookup yields CDR1 MDHEN and CDR2 SYDVKM. With 4 bases clipped from V and 10 bases from J, the junction kept 8 bases outside the gene matches. The CDR3 runs 15 residues. DNA of the CDR3: TGTGCCAGCAGTTCCAGACTAGCGGGGGTCAGCGAGCAGTTCTTC. Translation gives CASSSRLAGVSEQFF.

Details on this clonotype: At one end the junction does not follow the germline gene, possibly because of a read error. The chain uses TRBV6-1 and TRBJ2-3; perhaps TRBD1 as D (5 bases). The CDR3 sequence is 12 residues long. Germline loops: CDR1 MNHNS, CDR2 SASEGT. CDR3 loop: CASGLLGDMQYF. For the CDR3, the DNA is TGTGCCAGCGGTCTGCTAGGGGATATGCAGTATTTT.

As regards this clonotype: Since the CDR3 does not end with the conserved phenylalanine or tryptophan, this likely comes from a read error. This chain joins TRBV10-3 and TRBJ1-1; D unresolved. V was trimmed by 8 bases and J by 6 bases, leaving 19 bases between them. Per germline, CDR1 ENHRY and CDR2 SYGVKD. The CDR3 extends over 14 amino acids. The CDR3 sequence: CAIGVGLQYAEAFS. The CDR3 DNA is TGTGCCATCGGGGTAGGTCTCCAGTACGCTGAAGCTTTCTCT.

Comments on this clonotype: Likely a read error: the CDR3 ends without its conserved phenylalanine or tryptophan. No DNA is shown, since the ends of the CDR3 on it are uncertain; the CDR3 is the one TCRdb lists. CDR3 region: CASRGISTGEPFI. This sequence joins TRBV5-5 and TRBJ2-2. The germline V gene has CDR1 SGHKS and CDR2 YYEKEE (reference sequence). The CDR3 spans 13 amino acids, including both terminal residues.

This clonotype was observed a handful of times. A much larger clone differs by one base, so this may be a read error. The rearrangement links TRBV11-1 to TRBJ1-6; D is possibly TRBD1 (5 bases). This CDR3 has 13 residues. CDR1 is SGHAT and CDR2 is FQDESV in the germline V gene (reference sequence). V dropped 9 bases and J dropped 9 bases, with 15 bases sitting between them. CDR3 nucleotide sequence: TGTGCCAGGAGCCGGACACTGGTTTCACCCCTCCACTTT. The encoded protein is CARSRTLVSPLHF.

A remark on this clonotype: The junction shows a germline mismatch at one end, possibly a read error. The chain is built from TRBV4-1 and TRBJ2-1; D call uncertain. Germline CDR1 is MGHRA and CDR2 is YSYEKL. This CDR3 is built from 17 residues. The CDR3 here is CAGSQDLGGSSYNEQFF. The CDR3 DNA reads TGCGCCGGCAGCCAAGATTTAGGCGGAAGCTCCTACAATGAGCAATTCTTC.

This rearrangement joins TRBV20-1 to TRBJ1-1; 10 bases fit TRBD1. Germline loops: CDR1 DFQATT, CDR2 SNEGSKA (reference sequence). V shed 1 base and J 4 bases; nucleotides not matched to a gene: 12. CDR3 length: 17 residues. The CDR3 reads CSARGGQGLGLGTEAFF. CDR3 nucleotides: TGCAGTGCTAGAGGGGGACAGGGGCTTGGCCTTGGCACTGAAGCTTTCTTT.

Concerning this clonotype itself: One end of the junction is discordant with germline, which a read error may explain. This chain connects TRBV29-1 to TRBJ2-1; TRBD2 aligns across 9 bases. Germline assignment: CDR1 SQVTM and CDR2 ANQGSEA. CDR3 size: 13 residues. The CDR3, as DNA: TGCAGTGTTGCTAGCGGGGCCACTAATGGGCAGTTCTTC. Protein: CSVASGATNGQFF.

This clonotype was seen many times. J is TRBJ2-1 and V is TRBV6-1; D possibly matches TRBD1 or TRBD2 (5 bases each). Trimming took off 7 bases at V and 5 bases at J, with 21 bases between the two ends. Germline CDR1 MNHNS, CDR2 SASEGT. This CDR3 spans 16 amino acids. The CDR3 sequence: CASKIFGAGQNNEQFF. As DNA, the CDR3 is TGTGCCAGCAAGATTTTCGGGGCAGGACAAAACAATGAGCAGTTCTTC.

As regards this clonotype: At one end the junction does not follow the germline gene, possibly because of a read error. Here the CDR3 reads CASTPYRHEAFF. The CDR3 DNA follows: TGTGCCAGCACCCCATACAGACACGAAGCCTTCTTT. The V gene is TRBV28, the J gene TRBJ1-1, with D hard to call. The CDR3 length is 12 residues. Germline V CDR1 and CDR2: MDHEN, SYDVKM. Together with reference TRBV28 and TRBJ1-1, the CDR3 gives the full variable domain: DVKVTQSSRYLVKRTGEKVFLECVQDMDHENMFWYRQDPGLGLRLIYFSYDVKMKEKGDIPEGYSVSREKKERFSLILESASTNQTSMYLCASTPYRHEAFFGQGTRLTVV.

About this clonotype: A read error may account for a junction end that differs from germline. The chain links TRBV11-2 to TRBJ2-2; perhaps TRBD2 as D (5 bases). The CDR3 has 15 residues. In germline, CDR1 is SGHAT, CDR2 FQNNGV. The CDR3 spells CASSLSRGDTGKLFF. For the CDR3, the DNA is TGTGCCAGCAGTTTATCGCGCGGAGACACCGGGAAGCTGTTTTTT.

This clonotype was observed a single time. This may be a read error: a much more frequent sequence differs by one nucleotide. This chain uses TRBV5-1 with TRBJ2-7; D possibly corresponds to TRBD1 (6 bases). CDR1 is SGHRS, CDR2 YFSETQ, per germline. The CDR3 spans 16 residues. The CDR3 spells CVSSLDYTGWGYEQYF. In DNA form, the CDR3 reads TGCGTCAGCAGCTTGGATTACACAGGGTGGGGCTACGAGCAGTACTTC.

In the case of this clonotype: This clone may be a read error of a much larger clone one base away. The chain employs TRBV7-9 and TRBJ1-1; possibly TRBD1 for D (6 bases). The CDR3 is 13 residues long. V was trimmed by 3 bases and J by 7 bases, leaving 12 bases between them. Germline V gene sequence: CDR1 SEHNR, CDR2 FQNEAQ (reference sequence). In DNA form, the CDR3 reads TGTGCCAGCAGCTTGGGGGGCGTGGTTGAAGCTTTCTTT. Its translation is CASSLGGVVEAFF.

This clonotype was seen a few times. A much larger clone lies one base from this, so it may be a read error. This chain connects TRBV5-5 to TRBJ1-5; D perhaps matches TRBD1 (5 bases). This CDR3 spans 15 amino acids. CDR1 and CDR2 (germline): SGHKS, YYEKEE (reference sequence). In DNA, the CDR3 is TGTGCCAGCAGCGGCGGGACCATTGGCAATCAGTCCCAGCATTTT. Translation: CASSGGTIGNQSQHF. Looking up the rest from reference TRBV5-5 and TRBJ1-5 gives the full variable domain: DAGVTQSPTHLIKTRGQQVTLRCSPISGHKSVSWYQQVLGQGPQFIFQYYEKEERGRGNFPDRFSARQFPNYSSELNVNALLLGDSALYLCASSGGTIGNQSQHFGDGTRLSIL.

This clonotype was counted at least ten times. The chain joins TRBV6-1 to TRBJ2-1, with 15 bases identical to TRBD2. The CDR3 consists of 17 residues. Germline values: CDR1 MNHNS, CDR2 SASEGT. V was clipped by 0 bases and J by 9 bases; unmatched bases: 6. CDR3: CASSEARGLAGGAEQFF. Here the CDR3 DNA reads TGTGCCAGCAGTGAAGCTCGGGGACTAGCGGGAGGAGCTGAGCAGTTCTTC.

At least ten counts were recorded for this clonotype. The chain is built from TRBV29-1 and TRBJ2-1; D is unclear. The ends were cut back, 8 bases at V and 9 bases at J, with 26 bases in the middle. The CDR3 is 15 amino acids. Germline V CDR1 and CDR2: SQVTM, ANQGSEA. The CDR3 nucleotides are TGCAGCTCCCTGGGAAGCAGGAGTTCCATGGGTGAGCAGTTCTTC. Amino acids: CSSLGSRSSMGEQFF.